The rows below give T cell receptor beta chains drawn from one sample of a study of radiation and T cells in renal cell carcinoma. Repertoires were generated with immunoSEQ multiplex PCR, while TCRdb's copy carries only in-frame clones and drops some. Of roughly 150,000 clones in the sample, around 89% were seen once. Sequences were derived from blood, sampled from a patient whose treatment included radiotherapy and nephrectomy. Receptors were obtained from a woman aged 70 to 79 with renal cell carcinoma. CDR3s include the opening cysteine and the closing phenylalanine or tryptophan.

TRBV25-1	TRBJ2-5	CASSESGPGETQYF
TRBV5-5	TRBJ2-2	CASSWGLAGATGELFF
TRBV6-1	TRBJ2-7	CASSDIAGPPGEQYF
TRBV19	TRBJ1-4	CASNDNWGKLFF
TRBV28	TRBJ1-2	CATLQRGSFYGYTF
TRBV7-9	TRBJ1-2	CASSFLTGTGYTF
TRBV2	TRBJ2-1	CASSPRPMAEQFF
TRBV9	TRBJ2-5	CASSVAGGFSGETQYF
TRBV5-4	TRBJ2-1	CASSPGQARVNEQFF
TRBV7-9	TRBJ1-2	CASSLDGKRNYGYTF
TRBV11-2	TRBJ2-7	CASSLWGEQYF
TRBV6-1	TRBJ1-4	CASSYKAKLFF
TRBV28	TRBJ1-6	CASSEAGTLIGALHF
TRBV19	TRBJ1-4	CASSTTGATNEKLFF
TRBV7-6	TRBJ2-5	CASSNTGVQETQYF
TRBV5-8	TRBJ2-3	CASSLQGEITDTQYF
TRBV5-1	TRBJ1-5	CASSLDGISNQPQHF
TRBV7-8	TRBJ1-5	CASSQTSSGVGNQPQHF
TRBV27	TRBJ1-1	CASSFAGQLERNTEAFF
TRBV19	TRBJ1-1	CASRGLGSTEAFF
TRBV9	TRBJ2-1	CASSVGRLANNEQFF
TRBV7-2	TRBJ2-3	CASSPGQGADTQYF
TRBV2	TRBJ1-5	CASSLWESGTGQPQHF
TRBV11-2	TRBJ2-7	CASSLDRAAHEQYF
TRBV6-1	TRBJ2-2	CASNGQSNTGELFF
TRBV30	TRBJ2-2	CAWSSLPGRLTGELFF
TRBV7-2	TRBJ2-5	CASSPRTSGGLETQYF
TRBV6-5	TRBJ1-2	CASSYSQGNYGYTF
TRBV5-1	TRBJ2-7	CASSAGTPGSYEQYF
TRBV5-6	TRBJ1-2	CASSSDRANYGYTF
TRBV11-2	TRBJ2-5	CASSMTGAGGTQYF
TRBV19	TRBJ1-5	CASSIGVGKGQPQHF
TRBV6-6	TRBJ2-5	CASSTGKETQYF
TRBV5-1	TRBJ2-1	CASSWLAGGQVEQFF
TRBV19	TRBJ2-5	CASSPYSGRQETQYF
TRBV4-2	TRBJ1-1	CASSFRMTDTEAFF
TRBV4-3	TRBJ2-3	CASSLGGDTQYF
TRBV6-5	TRBJ1-2	CASSYSIAANYGYTF
TRBV29-1	TRBJ2-3	CSVKRGQGAQIDTQYF
TRBV28	TRBJ1-5	CASSQSNRDYNQPQHF
TRBV6-5	TRBJ1-1	CASSSLQGSEAFF
TRBV7-2	TRBJ2-3	CASSQGRITRTDTQYF